Detailed here is one T cell receptor (beta chain). Antigen: not known. The CDR3 extends over 13 amino acids. The V and J ends lost 4 bases and 10 bases, in that order; junction bases with no gene match: 5. CDR1 and CDR2 (germline): SGDLS, YYNGEE. The sample comes from a study of cytomegalovirus exposure and HLA in healthy donors. General study results and limits: Further analysis was carried out later, and it showed several of the most significant clusters appearing linked to common viral pathogens. Later analysis reportedly placed an Asian-associated ancestry cluster below the roughly 690-donor mean in N-insertions.

PCR primers comprised 60 Vbeta and 13 Jbeta primers. Assay used: immunoSEQ multiplex PCR; TCRdb lists only in-frame clones, some missing. The table includes over 130,000 clones, roughly four fifths detected once. The gene calls are TRBV9 and TRBJ2-1; 10 positions agree with TRBD2. Sequenced material: PBMCs. This sequence originates from a man in his thirties or forties in good health and CMV-seropositive. The CDR3 DNA reads TGTGCCAGCAGCCCCCTAGCGGGAGAAGAGCAGTTCTTC. Its translation is CASSPLAGEEQFF.